Listed here is a single TCR beta chain. The antigen remains undetermined. TCRdb keeps only in-frame clones here, not all; method: immunoSEQ multiplex PCR. The data hold 61,000 or so clones, with around three quarters observed a single time. The record originates from a study of memory CD4+ T cells and cytomegalovirus serostatus. Turning to the study itself: Donors were healthy Belgian adults, 10 or so CMV seropositive and about two dozen seronegative. Study observations and caveats: Suggested: most of the CMV-linked TCR signature lies in CD4+ memory cells. About two fifths of the roughly 160 known CMV-associated TCRbeta sequences appeared in CD4+ memory.

Single viable CD3+CD4+CD8-CD45RO+ cells were sorted as the memory CD4+ T cells. Serostatus was set by detecting CMV pp150, pp28, p38, p52 IgG. The TCR sequence derives from an adult in good health and CMV-seronegative. Some clones in this sample may be carry-over from other donors' samples. The sequenced sample was memory CD4+ T cells from blood.

DNA of the CDR3: TGTGCCAGCAGTTTCCTTGGGACAGCCTATGGCTACACCTTC. This encodes CASSFLGTAYGYTF. V gene TRBV27 combines with J gene TRBJ1-2, with 7 bases that match TRBD1. The CDR3 is 14 amino acids. Trimming removed 3 bases from V and 4 bases from J; junction bases left unmatched: 5. Germline assignment: CDR1 MNHEY and CDR2 SMNVEV (reference sequence).